This T cell receptor beta chain was recovered during a study of T cell responses to AZD1222 COVID-19 vaccine. Findings of the study overall: The peak T cell response came first, and repertoires were sampled only after it.

CDR1 is MNHEY, CDR2 SVGAGI, per germline. CDR3 length equals 14 residues. J gave up 5 bases and V 8 bases, and 7 bases lay outside the gene matches. The protocol was immunoSEQ multiplex PCR, while the TCRdb copy is restricted to in-frame clones and leaves out a portion. The sample carries 150,000 or so clones, more than 75% recorded once. This clone was counted a few times. Its antigen is still unknown. The chain has TRBV6-5 and TRBJ1-5; TRBD1 agrees at 9 bases. This clonotype originated in an adult in good health. The source was peripheral blood, collected on day 0 of AZD1222 vaccination. CDR3 in DNA: TGTGCCAGCGGGGACAGGGCGACTTATCAGCCCCAGCATTTT. It yields the protein CASGDRATYQPQHF.